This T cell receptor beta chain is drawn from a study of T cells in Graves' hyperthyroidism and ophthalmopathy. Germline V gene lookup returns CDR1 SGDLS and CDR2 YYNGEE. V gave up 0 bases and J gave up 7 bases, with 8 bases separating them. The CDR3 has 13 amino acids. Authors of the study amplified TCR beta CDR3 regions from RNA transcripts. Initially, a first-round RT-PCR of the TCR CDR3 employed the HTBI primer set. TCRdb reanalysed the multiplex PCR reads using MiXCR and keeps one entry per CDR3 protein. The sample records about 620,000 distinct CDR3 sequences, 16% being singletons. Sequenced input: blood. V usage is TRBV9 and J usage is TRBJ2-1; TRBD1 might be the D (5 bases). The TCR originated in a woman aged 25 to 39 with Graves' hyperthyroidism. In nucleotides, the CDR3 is TGTGCCAGCAGCGTAGATAGGGGAAATGAGCAGTTCTTC. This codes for CASSVDRGNEQFF.